The 18 T cell receptor beta chains below were found in one sample sequenced in a study of blood T cell repertoires in COVID-19. Generated by immunoSEQ multiplex PCR, the TCRdb table keeps only in-frame clones and is missing some. The table includes approximately 450,000 clones, approximately 90% detected once. Sequencing was carried out using PBMCs or T cells enriched from blood (not recorded which). The source of these receptors is a man in his thirties or forties who had recovered from COVID-19.

The rearrangement uses TRBV29-1 and TRBJ1-2, with D perhaps TRBD1 (6 bases). Germline values: CDR1 SQVTM, CDR2 ANQGSEA. Trimming pared 3 bases from V and 8 bases from J, leaving 10 bases between. The CDR3 has 11 amino acids. Here the CDR3 DNA reads TGCAGCGTTGACGCCAGGGGAGGCTACACCTTC. Translated, it gives CSVDARGGYTF.

This clone was seen once. Other DNA sequences in the sample encode the same CDR3. The rearrangement joins TRBV6-5 to TRBJ2-3; 7 bases fit TRBD2. The CDR3 loop spans 13 amino acids. Looked up from germline, CDR1 is MNHEY and CDR2 is SVGAGI. V shed 0 bases and J 6 bases; nucleotides not matched to a gene: 0. CDR3 protein: CASSYSGGDTQYF. For the CDR3, the DNA is TGTGCCAGCAGTTACTCCGGGGGGGATACGCAGTATTTT.

The CDR3 reads CASSFDRGSTDTQYF. The CDR3, as DNA: TGCGCCAGCAGCTTTGACAGGGGGAGCACAGATACGCAGTATTTT. The rearrangement uses TRBV5-1 and TRBJ2-3, with TRBD1 identical over 9 bases. Germline V gene lookup returns CDR1 SGHRS and CDR2 YFSETQ. J gave up 0 bases and V 2 bases, and 1 base lay outside the gene matches. The CDR3 extends over 15 amino acids.

This chain links TRBV5-6 with TRBJ1-1; D remains unclear. The ends were cut back, 4 bases at V and 4 bases at J, with 11 bases in the middle. Germline V lookup: CDR1 SGHDT, CDR2 YYEEEE. This CDR3 comprises 13 residues. CDR3 in DNA: TGTGCCAGCAGCCTAGACTGGCGCACTGAAGCTTTCTTT. Its protein is CASSLDWRTEAFF.

The DNA of the CDR3 is TGTGCCAGCAGCTTAGTAGGTTCTGGCGGAAGTTCCTACAATGAGCAGTTCTTC. Translated: CASSLVGSGGSSYNEQFF. The chain recombines TRBV11-3 with TRBJ2-1; D unresolved. V was clipped by 1 base and J by 1 base, with 17 bases between them. This CDR3 has 18 residues. Germline values: CDR1 SGHNT, CDR2 YENEEA.

The table lists this clone with a count of one. The gene calls are TRBV27 and TRBJ1-4, with D uncertain. Per germline, CDR1 MNHEY and CDR2 SMNVEV (reference sequence). V lost 3 bases, J lost 8 bases, and 16 bases lay in between. CDR3 length: 15 residues. The CDR3 sequence is CASSFGPRLTEKLFF. In nucleotides, the CDR3 is TGTGCCAGCAGTTTTGGCCCAAGACTAACGGAAAAACTGTTTTTT.

This chain connects TRBV9 to TRBJ2-3; D gene uncertain. Germline V lookup: CDR1 SGDLS, CDR2 YYNGEE. Trimming took 0 bases from V and 4 from J, leaving 12 bases between them. This CDR3 contains 15 residues. CDR3 amino acids: CASSVDAAYPDTQYF. The DNA of the CDR3 is TGTGCCAGCAGCGTAGACGCGGCCTACCCAGATACGCAGTATTTT.

The V call is TRBV2, the J call TRBJ2-4; 9 bases line up with TRBD1. Trimming removed 6 bases from V and 8 bases from J; junction bases left unmatched: 5. The CDR3 spans 13 residues. Germline lookup yields CDR1 SNHLY and CDR2 FYNNEI. In DNA form, the CDR3 reads TGTGCCAGCAGGGGGACAGGGTGGGACATTCAGTACTTC. It codes for CASRGTGWDIQYF.

V is TRBV6-5 and J is TRBJ2-7; 11 bases line up with TRBD2. V dropped 4 bases and J dropped 0; count of bases not matched to a gene: 5. The CDR3 runs to 16 residues. Germline CDR1 is MNHEY and CDR2 is SVGAGI. The chain's CDR3 is CASSFGSGRGSYEQYF. CDR3 bases: TGTGCCAGCAGTTTCGGTAGCGGGAGGGGCTCCTACGAGCAGTACTTC.

The chain couples TRBV5-1 to TRBJ1-6; D is unresolved. Germline V lookup: CDR1 SGHRS, CDR2 YFSETQ. This CDR3 is 13 amino acids long. Trimming removed 4 bases at V and 9 bases at J, with 11 bases between. The CDR3, as DNA: TGCGCCAGCAGCGAGAGTCTCGGTTCACCCCTCCACTTT. The encoded protein is CASSESLGSPLHF.

The chain employs TRBV11-2 and TRBJ2-1; maybe TRBD1 (7 bases). Per the germline V gene, CDR1 is SGHAT and CDR2 is FQNNGV. Trimming cost V 6 bases and J 4 bases, with 16 bases left between them. The CDR3 has 15 amino acids. CDR3 in DNA: TGTGCCAGCAGAATAGCGGAGGGGGCTTACAATGAGCAGTTCTTC. It translates to CASRIAEGAYNEQFF.

The J gene is TRBJ2-7, the V gene TRBV5-5; 8 nucleotides align to TRBD1. Looked up from germline, CDR1 is SGHKS and CDR2 is YYEKEE (reference sequence). The CDR3 runs to 15 residues. Germline trimming cut 0 bases from V and 3 bases from J; bases unmatched to any gene: 5. In nucleotides, the CDR3 is TGTGCCAGCAGCTTGGAGGCAGGGGGCGGCTACGAGCAGTACTTC. Amino acid sequence: CASSLEAGGGYEQYF.

Worth noting for this clone: Germline and junction disagree at one end, which may indicate a read error. At the DNA level, this CDR3 is encoded by other sequences in the same sample as well. As DNA, the CDR3 is TGCGCCAGCAGCTTAGGGGGGCGCGACTATGGCTACACCTTC. This sequence encodes CASSLGGRDYGYTF. The V call is TRBV7-2, the J call TRBJ1-2; D perhaps matches TRBD1 (6 bases). This CDR3 region has 14 residues. The germline V gene has CDR1 SGHTA and CDR2 FQGNSA. Based on the CDR3 plus reference TRBV7-2 and TRBJ1-2, the full variable domain is GAGVSQSPSNKVTEKGKDVELRCDPISGHTALYWYRQSLGQGLEFLIYFQGNSAPDKSGLPSDRFSAERTGGSVSTLTIQRTQQEDSAVYLCASSLGGRDYGYTFGSGTRLTVV.

The chain has TRBV10-3 and TRBJ1-2, with D perhaps TRBD1 (5 bases). The CDR3 is made up of 17 amino acids. The V end was cut by 0 bases, the J end by 7 bases, with 21 bases between. Looked up from germline, CDR1 is ENHRY and CDR2 is SYGVKD. As DNA, the CDR3 is TGTGCCATCAGTGAGTCATTTGGGCGACAGTTTGAACGTGGCTACACCTTC. Its protein is CAISESFGRQFERGYTF.

The V call is TRBV12-3 or TRBV12-4, the J call TRBJ2-7, with no clear D. The V end was cut by 7 bases, the J end by 3 bases, with 13 bases between. This CDR3 contains 13 residues. The CDR3 protein is CASTHGRVYEQYF. CDR3 in DNA: TGTGCCAGCACCCACGGTCGTGTCTACGAGCAGTACTTC.

The DNA for the CDR3 is TGTGCCAGCAGCCAACAGGGGGCGGGCGGGGAGCTGTTTTTT. Its translation is CASSQQGAGGELFF. The chain has TRBV4-2 and TRBJ2-2; 8 positions agree with TRBD1. Germline lookup yields CDR1 LGHNA and CDR2 YNFKEQ. CDR3 length: 14 amino acids. The J segment lost 7 bases and the V segment lost 2 bases, leaving 3 bases of the junction unmatched.

The count of this clone is one. J is TRBJ2-1 and V is TRBV5-1, with 11 bases aligning to TRBD2. Germline V gene sequence: CDR1 SGHRS, CDR2 YFSETQ. The CDR3 extends over 17 amino acids. The trim removed 3 bases at V and 3 bases at J, leaving 8 bases unmatched. The CDR3 is CASSSQPGTSGYNEQFF. The CDR3 DNA reads as TGCGCCAGCAGCTCACAGCCCGGGACTAGCGGCTACAATGAGCAGTTCTTC.

The chain recombines TRBV18 with TRBJ2-1, with D perhaps matching TRBD2 (5 bases). This CDR3 is built from 20 residues. Trimming cost V 0 bases and J 1 base, with 22 bases left between them. CDR1 is KGHSH, CDR2 LQKENI, per germline. The CDR3 here is CASSPPGTSYGPGSYNEQFF. The CDR3 coding sequence is TGTGCCAGCTCACCACCAGGAACTAGTTATGGGCCGGGGTCCTACAATGAGCAGTTCTTC.